A single sample gave rise to the 15 T cell receptor beta chains below, sequenced in a study of T cells after posttransplantation cyclophosphamide. The assay was immunoSEQ multiplex PCR, and TCRdb's table has in-frame clones only and misses some. The repertoire has 15,000 to 20,000 clones, 75% to 80% of them found once; the top ten carry less than 35%. Busulfan-fludarabine conditioning, marrow transplant, and cyclophosphamide on days +3 and +4 were administered. This specimen was CD8+ T cells sorted from PBMCs, taken around 2,000 days after a stem cell transplant with posttransplant cyclophosphamide. The receptors were sampled from a female patient between 40 and 55 years old who received an allogeneic stem cell transplant from a related donor, was CMV-positive, and had no GVHD. Part of the T cells may come from the graft donor.

J is TRBJ2-7 and V is TRBV15, with D maybe TRBD2 (5 bases). V was trimmed by 1 base and J by 2 bases, leaving 12 bases between them. Per germline, CDR1 LNHNV and CDR2 YYDKDF (reference sequence). The CDR3 has 15 residues. This chain's CDR3 is CATSRGRPAAYEQYF. The CDR3 bases are TGTGCCACCAGCAGAGGACGTCCAGCGGCCTACGAGCAGTACTTC. The full variable domain, completed using reference TRBV15 and TRBJ2-7, is DAMVIQNPRYQVTQFGKPVTLSCSQTLNHNVMYWYQQKSSQAPKLLFHYYDKDFNNEADTPDNFQSRRPNTSFCFLDIRSPGLGDTAMYLCATSRGRPAAYEQYFGPGTRLTVT.

This clone was observed once. J is TRBJ1-3 and V is TRBV7-9, with 7 bases fitting TRBD1. Unmatched junction bases numbered 4, after V lost 1 base and J lost 1 base. The germline CDR1 and CDR2 sequences are SEHNR and FQNEAQ (reference sequence). CDR3 length: 16 amino acids. The CDR3 DNA sequence: TGTGCCAGCAGCTTAGAGGAGGGGGCATCTGGAAACACCATATATTTT. Amino acids: CASSLEEGASGNTIYF. The variable domain in full, with the rest retrieved from reference TRBV7-9 and TRBJ1-3, is DTGVSQNPRHKITKRGQNVTFRCDPISEHNRLYWYRQTLGQGPEFLTYFQNEAQLEKSRLLSDRFSAERPKGSFSTLEIQRTEQGDSAMYLCASSLEEGASGNTIYFGEGSWLTVV.

The genes are TRBV5-5 and TRBJ1-5, with 7 nucleotides matching TRBD1. The CDR3 loop spans 17 amino acids. Trimming removed 1 base from V and 0 bases from J; junction bases left unmatched: 7. CDR1 SGHKS and CDR2 YYEKEE come from the germline V gene (reference sequence). CDR3 sequence (DNA): TGTGCCAGCAGCTTGACGCGGGACAGTTATAGCAATCAGCCCCAGCATTTT. It encodes CASSLTRDSYSNQPQHF. Complete variable domain (other parts from reference TRBV5-5 and TRBJ1-5): DAGVTQSPTHLIKTRGQQVTLRCSPISGHKSVSWYQQVLGQGPQFIFQYYEKEERGRGNFPDRFSARQFPNYSSELNVNALLLGDSALYLCASSLTRDSYSNQPQHFGDGTRLSIL.

This clone came up a few times. The rearrangement links TRBV7-9 to TRBJ2-3; a possible D gene is TRBD1 (6 bases). The CDR3 is made up of 15 amino acids. Trimming pared 6 bases from V and 1 base from J, leaving 14 bases between. Germline V gene data show CDR1 as SEHNR and CDR2 as FQNEAQ (reference sequence). As DNA, the CDR3 is TGTGCCAGCAGTACAAACAGGGTTGGCACAGATACGCAGTATTTT. Protein: CASSTNRVGTDTQYF. The full variable domain, completed using reference TRBV7-9 and TRBJ2-3, is DTGVSQNPRHKITKRGQNVTFRCDPISEHNRLYWYRQTLGQGPEFLTYFQNEAQLEKSRLLSDRFSAERPKGSFSTLEIQRTEQGDSAMYLCASSTNRVGTDTQYFGPGTRLTVL.

J is TRBJ2-7 and V is TRBV5-1; D gene uncertain. Trimming took off 4 bases at V and 3 bases at J, with 8 bases between the two ends. Germline V gene data show CDR1 as SGHRS and CDR2 as YFSETQ. The length of the CDR3 is 12 residues. The CDR3 loop reads CASSQTLYEQYF. As DNA, the CDR3 is TGCGCCAGCAGCCAGACACTCTACGAGCAGTACTTC.

This chain uses TRBV2 with TRBJ2-7; 9 bases match TRBD1. The CDR3 extends over 14 amino acids. Looked up from germline, CDR1 is SNHLY and CDR2 is FYNNEI. J lost 4 bases, V lost 5 bases, and 6 bases had no gene match. The CDR3 sequence: CASSPGQGLYEQYF. The CDR3 DNA reads TGTGCCAGCAGTCCGGGACAGGGTCTATACGAGCAGTACTTC.

This clone was detected once. The chain links TRBV2 to TRBJ2-1; 14 nucleotides match TRBD2. The CDR3 consists of 16 residues. Germline V gene data show CDR1 as SNHLY and CDR2 as FYNNEI. Trimming cost V 6 bases and J 5 bases; bases outside gene matches: 6. The CDR3 DNA follows: TGTGCCAGCAGCGGGACTAGCGGGGGATTGAACAATGAGCAGTTCTTC. Protein sequence: CASSGTSGGLNNEQFF. The full variable domain, rest sourced from reference TRBV2 and TRBJ2-1, is EPEVTQTPSHQVTQMGQEVILRCVPISNHLYFYWYRQILGQKVEFLVSFYNNEISEKSEIFDDQFSVERPDGSNFTLKIRSTKLEDSAMYFCASSGTSGGLNNEQFFGPGTRLTVL.

V and J are TRBV6-5 and TRBJ2-1; 8 bases agree with TRBD2. Germline values: CDR1 MNHEY, CDR2 SVGAGI. This CDR3 comprises 16 residues. Trimming took 4 bases from V and 5 from J; bases not matched to a gene: 10. CDR3 nucleotides: TGTGCCAGCAGTTCCCCGAGGGGCGGGGGGCACAATGAGCAGTTCTTC. Protein sequence: CASSSPRGGGHNEQFF.

V gene TRBV7-2 combines with J gene TRBJ1-5; no reliable D call. The V and J ends lost 2 bases and 4 bases respectively, with 6 bases between them. CDR1 and CDR2 (germline): SGHTA, FQGNSA. CDR3 length: 13 residues. Here the CDR3 reads CASSLHTNQPQHF. CDR3 coding DNA: TGTGCCAGCAGCTTACACACGAATCAGCCCCAGCATTTT.

This chain uses TRBV9 with TRBJ2-2; 14 nucleotides match TRBD2. Per the germline V gene, CDR1 is SGDLS and CDR2 is YYNGEE. Trimming at V came to 3 bases and at J to 6 bases, leaving 10 bases not matched to a gene. The CDR3 contains 18 residues. This CDR3 reads CASSDNGLAGGRAGELFF. Here the CDR3 DNA reads TGTGCCAGCAGCGACAATGGACTAGCGGGGGGTAGGGCCGGGGAGCTGTTTTTT. Full variable domain (remainder filled in from reference TRBV9 and TRBJ2-2): DSGVTQTPKHLITATGQRVTLRCSPRSGDLSVYWYQQSLDQGLQFLIQYYNGEERAKGNILERFSAQQFPDLHSELNLSSLELGDSALYFCASSDNGLAGGRAGELFFGEGSRLTVL.

In its sample, this clone was seen once. This rearrangement joins TRBV7-9 to TRBJ2-7; unclear D gene. V lost 1 base, J lost 1 base, and 5 bases lay in between. This CDR3 is 13 amino acids long. Germline V lookup: CDR1 SEHNR, CDR2 FQNEAQ (reference sequence). The CDR3 protein is CASSLDSSYEQYF. CDR3 coding DNA: TGTGCCAGCAGCTTAGACAGTTCCTACGAGCAGTACTTC. Full variable domain (remainder filled in from reference TRBV7-9 and TRBJ2-7): DTGVSQNPRHKITKRGQNVTFRCDPISEHNRLYWYRQTLGQGPEFLTYFQNEAQLEKSRLLSDRFSAERPKGSFSTLEIQRTEQGDSAMYLCASSLDSSYEQYFGPGTRLTVT.

The chain combines TRBV4-1 with TRBJ2-7, with 8 bases aligning to TRBD2. V lost 4 bases to trimming and J lost 6 bases; unmatched junction nucleotides: 11. The CDR3 sequence is 15 residues long. Germline CDR1 and CDR2: MGHRA and YSYEKL. CDR3 nucleotides: TGCGCCAGCAGCCGCACCTCGGGGGGGACTGGCGAGCAGTACTTC. It codes for CASSRTSGGTGEQYF.

In its sample, this clone is medium-sized (0.01 to 0.1%). V gene TRBV2 combines with J gene TRBJ1-6; D not resolved. The CDR3 contains 15 residues. V lost 4 bases, J lost 8 bases, and 15 bases lay in between. CDR1 and CDR2 from the germline V gene are SNHLY and FYNNEI. CDR3 amino acids: CASSGLRQEDSPLHF. CDR3 in DNA: TGTGCCAGCAGTGGCCTAAGGCAAGAGGATTCACCCCTCCACTTT.

This sequence joins TRBV7-3 and TRBJ2-6, with D possibly matching TRBD1 (6 bases). Per the germline V gene, CDR1 is SGHTA and CDR2 is FQGTGA. The CDR3 is made up of 16 amino acids. Trimming took off 3 bases at V and 2 bases at J, with 11 bases between the two ends. The CDR3 sequence: CASSLPGETGANVLTF. In nucleotides, the CDR3 is TGTGCCAGCAGCTTGCCAGGGGAAACTGGGGCCAACGTCCTGACTTTC.

The V gene is TRBV6-4, the J gene TRBJ2-1; tentative D call: TRBD2 (6 bases). Trimming took off 2 bases at V and 5 bases at J, with 13 bases between the two ends. Per germline, CDR1 MRHNA and CDR2 SNTAGT. The CDR3 totals 15 residues. Here the CDR3 DNA reads TGTGCCAGCAGTGACGGGGCGGGACCAAACAATGAGCAGTTCTTC. Encoded protein: CASSDGAGPNNEQFF.